This note documents a single T cell receptor (beta chain) sequence. The target antigen is unknown. The data were obtained in a study of cytomegalovirus exposure and HLA in healthy donors. Across the whole study: Counted in an early data release were about 85 million unique TCRs from HLA-typed donors.

The study's findings and limits: Most CMV-associated TCR beta chains were later found to appear HLA-restricted. V- and J-gene trimming of TCR beta was linked (in a later analysis) to a missense DCLRE1C variant.

The PCR employed 60 Vbeta primers together with 13 Jbeta primers. The method was immunoSEQ multiplex PCR; TCRdb's version includes in-frame clones alone and lacks a portion of them. The data show more than 200,000 clones, with approximately 79% seen just once and under 2% held by the top ten. The sample was PBMCs. The clonotype comes from a young man in good health and CMV-seronegative.

CDR3 loop: CASSVRTGVDNSPLHF. CDR3 nucleotides: TGCGCCAGCAGCGTAAGGACAGGGGTGGATAATTCACCCCTCCACTTT. The V and J genes are TRBV5-1 and TRBJ1-6; 9 bases match TRBD1. This CDR3 is 16 amino acids long. The V and J ends lost 4 bases and 5 bases, in that order; junction bases with no gene match: 7. Germline V CDR1 and CDR2: SGHRS, YFSETQ.